A single T cell receptor beta chain is shown here with its context. The target of this receptor is not known. No much larger clone is present one base from it, and per-base qualities are unavailable. The data originate from a study of shared clonotypes between healthy human individuals (dated by TCRdb to the early 2020s). In terms of the full investigation: Three men and two women, aged 18 to 49 years, made up the cohort. Leukapheresis yielded between about 0.9 and 10 billion PBMCs per donor. Different laboratories and diverse techniques were used to prepare libraries and sequence TCR repertoires, to increase sequencing depth and limit assay-specific biases. The study deeply sequenced blood TCR repertoires of roughly five healthy adults to estimate repertoire size and the extent of clonotype sharing between individuals. For each donor, CD4 naive and CD4 memory were each run on three plates, CD8 naive on two plates, and CD8 memory on one plate.

CDR1 and CDR2 are read off the germline V gene as MGHRA and YSYEKL. V is pruned by 5 bases and J by 5 bases, leaving 7 bases of the junction without a gene match. From cysteine to phenylalanine, the CDR3 is 15 amino acids long. The entry retains the CDR3 DNA only, 45 bases that are in frame from base 1. Summary of the overall study and its limitations: Rarefaction of sorted-subset datasets indicated incomplete sequencing despite the large sequencing depth. Clonotypes shared by all four sorted-subset donors showed higher generation probabilities than non-shared clonotypes. The genetic and exposure-history diversity represented was limited by the small number of donors. Sampling was limited to blood, and TCR repertoires in tissue likely differ from TCR repertoires in blood. When a handful of donors were compared, the shared fraction of clonotypes was about 5% for naive CD4, about 4% for naive CD8, 2.3% for memory CD4, and 0.4% for memory CD8. Pairwise subsampling led to the expectation that sequencing depth would affect the degree of clonotype sharing among donors. Estimated clonotype richness was generally larger for naive than for memory subsets.

TCR CDR3 regions were amplified from genomic DNA by multiplex PCR using the deep immunoSEQ assay. Extracted genomic DNA from each cell subset was spread evenly across all wells of several immunoSEQ 96-well plates, with each plate serving as a replicate. Each replicate PCR for sorted subsets received roughly 200 ng genomic DNA, equal to tens of thousands of T cell genomes. The purified libraries were quantified using a Qubit 3.0 fluorometer, sized with a Bioanalyzer 2100, and then quantified again using the KAPA Library Quantification kit. Every immunoSEQ 96-well plate was sequenced on a dedicated single-read 150-cycle Illumina NextSeq 550 flow cell. In the authors' own workflow: Because only junctional sequences without quality scores were contained in the immunoSEQ output, filtering matching that applied to full-length reads could not be performed. To assign V/J genes and CDR3, sequences were annotated against IMGT germline references using PyIR, a Python wrapper for IgBLAST v1.9. Reads were filtered out if the reads had weak V/J assignments (E-value above 1e-6), no CDR3, stop codons, out-of-frame junctions, or ambiguous translated residues. V3J clonotypes were defined as sequences sharing an identical inferred V gene, J gene, and CDR3 amino acid sequence. Percentage overlap between repertoires was computed as shared unique clonotypes divided by the size of the smaller repertoire. Three approaches were used to assess repertoire richness: RTK rarefaction, the Chao1 estimator, and Recon v2.1 estimates of unobserved clonotypes. OLGA was used to compute generation probabilities for all TCRbeta clonotypes that the gDNA method yielded from a handful of donors. The immuneACCESS repertoire file appears here via TCRdb, limited to in-frame rearrangements. These files lack a portion of the clones; in checked studies, under half of the deficit traces to unresolved V genes, and the cause of the others is not known. V and J calls and clone size are as listed in that table; D and trimming were resolved from the DNA. This sample has millions of clones in its table, and approximately 95% of those were observed once. The leading ten clones occupy roughly 1.1% of the sample.

CD8 naive samples were CD45RO-negative cells positively selected for CCR7, giving a CD45RA+CCR7+ population that excluded TemRA cells. Healthy HIV-negative adults with no recently reported acute infections or vaccinations were included as donors. All donors were Caucasian adults living in Nashville, Tennessee, USA. Blood was obtained by leukapheresis, after which PBMCs were separated by Ficoll-Histopaque density gradient centrifugation and cryopreserved in liquid nitrogen vapor phase. Analytical flow cytometry was used to check the purity and quantity of every magnetically sorted T cell population. From each sorted fraction, genomic DNA was isolated and quantified by UV absorbance on a Nanodrop 2000c.

The chain employs TRBV4-1 and TRBJ1-2; TRBD1 lines up with 11 middle nucleotides. The sample consisted of naive CD8+ T cells sorted from blood. The cell subset or site label on this specimen signifies: CD45RA+CCR7+. This sequence originates from a man aged 18-30 years in good health. Here the CDR3 is given as CASSSGQGAGYGYTF. The nucleotides read TGCGCCAGCAGCTCAGGACAGGGGGCTGGATATGGCTACACCTTC.